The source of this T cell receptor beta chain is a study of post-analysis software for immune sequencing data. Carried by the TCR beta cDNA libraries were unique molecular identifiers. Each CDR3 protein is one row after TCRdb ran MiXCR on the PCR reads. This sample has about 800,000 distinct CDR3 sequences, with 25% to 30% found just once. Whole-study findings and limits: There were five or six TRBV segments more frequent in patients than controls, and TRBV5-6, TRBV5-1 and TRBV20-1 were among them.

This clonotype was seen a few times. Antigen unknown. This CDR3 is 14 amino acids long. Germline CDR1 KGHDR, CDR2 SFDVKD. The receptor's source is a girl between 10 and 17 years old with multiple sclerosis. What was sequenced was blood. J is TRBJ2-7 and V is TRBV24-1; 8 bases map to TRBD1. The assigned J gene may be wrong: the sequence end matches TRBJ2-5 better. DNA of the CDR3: TGTGCCACCAGCAAACCAGGGGGCGGAGAGACCCAGTACTTC. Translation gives CATSKPGGGETQYF.